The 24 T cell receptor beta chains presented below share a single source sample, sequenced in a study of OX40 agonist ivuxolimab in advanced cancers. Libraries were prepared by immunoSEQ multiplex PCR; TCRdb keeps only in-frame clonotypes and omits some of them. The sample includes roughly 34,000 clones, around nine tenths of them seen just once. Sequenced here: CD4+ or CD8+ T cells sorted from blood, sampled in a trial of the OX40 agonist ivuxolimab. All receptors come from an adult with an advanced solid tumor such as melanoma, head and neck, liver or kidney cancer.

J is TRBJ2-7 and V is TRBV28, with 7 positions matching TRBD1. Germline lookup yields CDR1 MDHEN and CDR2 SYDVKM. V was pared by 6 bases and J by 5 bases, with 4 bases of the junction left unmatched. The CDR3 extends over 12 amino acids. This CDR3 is CASRTGEHEQYF. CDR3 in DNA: TGTGCCAGCAGAACAGGGGAACACGAGCAGTACTTC.

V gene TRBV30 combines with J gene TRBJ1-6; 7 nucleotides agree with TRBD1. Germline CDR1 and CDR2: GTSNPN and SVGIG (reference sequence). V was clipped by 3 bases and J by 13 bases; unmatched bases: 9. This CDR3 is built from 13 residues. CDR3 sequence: CAWRGQPLFPLHF. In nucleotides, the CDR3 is TGTGCCTGGAGGGGACAGCCCCTTTTTCCCCTCCACTTT.

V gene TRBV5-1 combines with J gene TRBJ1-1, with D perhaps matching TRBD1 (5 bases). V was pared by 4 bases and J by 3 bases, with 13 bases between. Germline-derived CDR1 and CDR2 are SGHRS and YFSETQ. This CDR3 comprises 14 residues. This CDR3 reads CASSTEGLDTEAFF. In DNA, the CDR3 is TGCGCCAGCAGCACTGAGGGGTTAGACACTGAAGCTTTCTTT.

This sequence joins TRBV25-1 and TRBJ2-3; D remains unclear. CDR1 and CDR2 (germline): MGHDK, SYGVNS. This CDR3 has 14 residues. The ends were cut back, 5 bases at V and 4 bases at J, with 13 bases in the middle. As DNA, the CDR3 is TGTGCCAGCAGTAAGGGCACTACGCCAGATACGCAGTATTTT. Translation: CASSKGTTPDTQYF.

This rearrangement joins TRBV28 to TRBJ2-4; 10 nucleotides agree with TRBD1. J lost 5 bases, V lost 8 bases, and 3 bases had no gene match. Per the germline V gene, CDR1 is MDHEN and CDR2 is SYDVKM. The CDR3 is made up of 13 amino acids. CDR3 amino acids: CASAGTGENIQYF. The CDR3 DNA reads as TGTGCCAGCGCCGGGACAGGGGAAAACATTCAGTACTTC.

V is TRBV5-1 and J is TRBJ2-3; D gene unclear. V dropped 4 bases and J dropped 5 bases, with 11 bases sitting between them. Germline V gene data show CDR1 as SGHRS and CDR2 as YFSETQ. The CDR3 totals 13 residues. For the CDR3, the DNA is TGCGCCAGCAGCCCCGCCTCTGAAGATACGCAGTATTTT. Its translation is CASSPASEDTQYF.

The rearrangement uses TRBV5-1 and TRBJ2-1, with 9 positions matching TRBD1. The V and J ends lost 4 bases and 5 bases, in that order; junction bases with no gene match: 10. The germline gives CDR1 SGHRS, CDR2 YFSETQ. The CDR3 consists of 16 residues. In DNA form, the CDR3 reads TGCGCCAGCAGCCACAGCCCGGGACAGGGAAACAATGAGCAGTTCTTC. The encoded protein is CASSHSPGQGNNEQFF.

CDR3 region: CASSPQQVSNQPQHF. The CDR3 DNA reads TGTGCCAGCTCACCACAACAGGTTAGCAATCAGCCCCAGCATTTT. V usage is TRBV18 and J usage is TRBJ1-5, with a weak D call TRBD1 (5 bases). This CDR3 comprises 15 residues. The germline CDR1 and CDR2 sequences are KGHSH and LQKENI. V was shortened by 1 base and J by 0 bases, with 7 bases between the two germline ends.

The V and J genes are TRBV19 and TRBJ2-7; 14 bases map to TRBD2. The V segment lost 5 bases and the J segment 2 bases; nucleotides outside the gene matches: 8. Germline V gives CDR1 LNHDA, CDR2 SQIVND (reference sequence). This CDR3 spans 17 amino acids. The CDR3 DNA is TGTGCCAGTAGTTCGGGGACTAGCGGGAGACACCCCTACGAGCAGTACTTC. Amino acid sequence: CASSSGTSGRHPYEQYF.

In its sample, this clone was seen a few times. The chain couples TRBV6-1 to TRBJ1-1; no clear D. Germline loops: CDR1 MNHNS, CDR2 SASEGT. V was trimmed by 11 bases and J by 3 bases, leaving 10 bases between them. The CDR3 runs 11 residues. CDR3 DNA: TGTGCCGGAAGGATGGACACTGAAGCTTTCTTT. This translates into CAGRMDTEAFF.

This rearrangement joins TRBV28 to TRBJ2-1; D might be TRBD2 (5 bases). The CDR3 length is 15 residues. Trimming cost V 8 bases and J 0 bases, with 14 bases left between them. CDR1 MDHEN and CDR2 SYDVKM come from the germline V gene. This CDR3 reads CASRAGTTSYNEQFF. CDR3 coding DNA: TGTGCCAGCCGGGCGGGTACTACCTCCTACAATGAGCAGTTCTTC.

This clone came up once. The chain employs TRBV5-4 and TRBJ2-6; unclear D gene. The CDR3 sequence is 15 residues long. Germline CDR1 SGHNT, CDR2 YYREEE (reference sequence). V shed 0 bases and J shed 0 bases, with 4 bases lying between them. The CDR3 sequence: CASSLDSSGANVLTF. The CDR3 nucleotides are TGTGCCAGCAGCTTGGACAGCTCTGGGGCCAACGTCCTGACTTTC. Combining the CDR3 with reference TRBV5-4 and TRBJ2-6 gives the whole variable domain ETGVTQSPTHLIKTRGQQVTLRCSSQSGHNTVSWYQQALGQGPQFIFQYYREEENGRGNFPPRFSGLQFPNYSSELNVNALELDDSALYLCASSLDSSGANVLTFGAGSRLTVL.

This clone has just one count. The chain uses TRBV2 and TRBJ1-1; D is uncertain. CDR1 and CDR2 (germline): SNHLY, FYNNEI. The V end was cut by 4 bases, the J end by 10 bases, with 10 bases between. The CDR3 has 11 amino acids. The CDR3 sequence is CASSANWGAFF. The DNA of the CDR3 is TGTGCCAGCAGTGCAAATTGGGGAGCTTTCTTT.

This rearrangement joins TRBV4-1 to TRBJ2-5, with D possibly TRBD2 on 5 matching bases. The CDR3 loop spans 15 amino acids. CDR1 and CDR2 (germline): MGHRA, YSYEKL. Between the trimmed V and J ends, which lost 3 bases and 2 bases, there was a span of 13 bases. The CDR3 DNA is TGCGCCAGCAGCCAGATACCGGGATCACAAGAGACCCAGTACTTC. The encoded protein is CASSQIPGSQETQYF.

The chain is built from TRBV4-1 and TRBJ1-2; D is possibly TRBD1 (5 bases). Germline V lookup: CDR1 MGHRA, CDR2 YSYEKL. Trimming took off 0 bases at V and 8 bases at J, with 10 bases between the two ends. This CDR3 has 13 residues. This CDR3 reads CASSQDRVLGYTF. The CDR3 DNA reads TGCGCCAGCAGCCAAGACAGGGTCCTAGGCTACACCTTC.

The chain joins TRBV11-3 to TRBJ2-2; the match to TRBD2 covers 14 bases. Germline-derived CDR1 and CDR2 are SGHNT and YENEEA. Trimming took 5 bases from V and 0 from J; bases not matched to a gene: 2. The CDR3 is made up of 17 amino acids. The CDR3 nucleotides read TGTGCCAGCAGCGGGACTAGCGGGAGATCGAACACCGGGGAGCTGTTTTTT. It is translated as CASSGTSGRSNTGELFF.

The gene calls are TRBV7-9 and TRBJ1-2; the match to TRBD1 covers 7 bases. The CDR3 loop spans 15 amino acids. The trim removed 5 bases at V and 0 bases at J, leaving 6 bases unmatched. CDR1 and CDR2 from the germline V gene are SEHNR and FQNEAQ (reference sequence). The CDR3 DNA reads TGTGCCAGCAGCGCCAACAGGGGTCCTAACTATGGCTACACCTTC. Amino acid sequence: CASSANRGPNYGYTF. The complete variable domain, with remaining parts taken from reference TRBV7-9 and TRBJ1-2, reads DTGVSQNPRHKITKRGQNVTFRCDPISEHNRLYWYRQTLGQGPEFLTYFQNEAQLEKSRLLSDRFSAERPKGSFSTLEIQRTEQGDSAMYLCASSANRGPNYGYTFGSGTRLTVV.

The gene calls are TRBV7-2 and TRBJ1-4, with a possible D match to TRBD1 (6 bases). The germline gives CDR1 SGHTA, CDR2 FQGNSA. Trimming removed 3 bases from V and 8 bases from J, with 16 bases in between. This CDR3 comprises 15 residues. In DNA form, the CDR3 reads TGTGCCAGCAGCTTTTGGGCAGGGGCAGGGGAAAAACTGTTTTTT. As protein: CASSFWAGAGEKLFF.

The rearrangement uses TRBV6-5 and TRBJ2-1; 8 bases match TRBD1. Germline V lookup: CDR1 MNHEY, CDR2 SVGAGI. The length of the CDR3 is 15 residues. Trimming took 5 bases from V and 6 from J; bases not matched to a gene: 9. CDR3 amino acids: CASSTGQVRSNEQFF. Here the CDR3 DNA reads TGTGCCAGCAGTACGGGACAGGTACGCAGCAATGAGCAGTTCTTC.

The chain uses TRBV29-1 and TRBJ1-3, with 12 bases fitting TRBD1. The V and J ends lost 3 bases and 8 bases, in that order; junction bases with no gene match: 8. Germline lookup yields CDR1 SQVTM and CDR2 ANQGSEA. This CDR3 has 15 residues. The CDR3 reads CSVDLSGQGADTIYF. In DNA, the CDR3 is TGCAGCGTTGACCTATCGGGACAGGGGGCAGACACCATATATTTT.

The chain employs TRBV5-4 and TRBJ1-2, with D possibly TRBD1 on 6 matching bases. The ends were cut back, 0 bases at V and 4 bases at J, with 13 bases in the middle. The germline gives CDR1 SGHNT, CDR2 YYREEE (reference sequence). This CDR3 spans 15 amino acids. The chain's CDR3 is CASSLVPAGAYGYTF. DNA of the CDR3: TGTGCCAGCAGCTTGGTACCCGCAGGGGCCTATGGCTACACCTTC.

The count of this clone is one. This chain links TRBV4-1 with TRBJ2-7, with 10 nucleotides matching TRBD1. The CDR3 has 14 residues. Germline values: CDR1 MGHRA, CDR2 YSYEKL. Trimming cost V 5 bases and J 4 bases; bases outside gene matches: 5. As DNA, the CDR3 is TGCGCCAGCAGCTCGACAGGGGGCAGGTACGAGCAGTACTTC. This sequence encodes CASSSTGGRYEQYF.

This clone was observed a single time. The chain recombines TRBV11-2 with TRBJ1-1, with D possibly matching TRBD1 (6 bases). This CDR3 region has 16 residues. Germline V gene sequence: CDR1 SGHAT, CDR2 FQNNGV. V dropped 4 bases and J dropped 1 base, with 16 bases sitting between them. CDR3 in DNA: TGTGCCAGCAGCTCTGTTACCAGGGGCAGGAACACTGAAGCTTTCTTT. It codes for CASSSVTRGRNTEAFF.

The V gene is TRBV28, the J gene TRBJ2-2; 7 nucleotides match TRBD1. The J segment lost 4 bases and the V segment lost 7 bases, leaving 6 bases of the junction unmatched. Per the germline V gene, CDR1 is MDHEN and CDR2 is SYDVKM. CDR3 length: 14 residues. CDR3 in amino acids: CASKSGQLTGELFF. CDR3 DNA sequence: TGTGCCAGCAAATCGGGACAGCTCACCGGGGAGCTGTTTTTT. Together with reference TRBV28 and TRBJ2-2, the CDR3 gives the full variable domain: DVKVTQSSRYLVKRTGEKVFLECVQDMDHENMFWYRQDPGLGLRLIYFSYDVKMKEKGDIPEGYSVSREKKERFSLILESASTNQTSMYLCASKSGQLTGELFFGEGSRLTVL.